This T cell receptor beta chain was identified during a study of T cell changes during pregnancy in multiple sclerosis. The CDR3 is made up of 18 amino acids. Clones were read by immunoSEQ multiplex PCR, and TCRdb kept only the in-frame ones, dropping some. The top ten clones hold under 3% of a sample with over 65,000 clones, approximately 89% of them seen once. The chain employs TRBV21-1 and TRBJ2-7; TRBD2, as called in the table, went unchecked against the DNA. TRBV21-1 is an annotated pseudogene. The receptor was derived from a female donor with multiple sclerosis, enrolled in a pregnancy study. The sample consisted of peripheral blood, taken in the first trimester of pregnancy. The CDR3 here is CASRGGLAGPRNLYEQYF. CDR3 nucleotides: TGTGCCAGCAGGGGGGGACTAGCGGGACCACGGAACTTATACGAGCAGTACTTC.